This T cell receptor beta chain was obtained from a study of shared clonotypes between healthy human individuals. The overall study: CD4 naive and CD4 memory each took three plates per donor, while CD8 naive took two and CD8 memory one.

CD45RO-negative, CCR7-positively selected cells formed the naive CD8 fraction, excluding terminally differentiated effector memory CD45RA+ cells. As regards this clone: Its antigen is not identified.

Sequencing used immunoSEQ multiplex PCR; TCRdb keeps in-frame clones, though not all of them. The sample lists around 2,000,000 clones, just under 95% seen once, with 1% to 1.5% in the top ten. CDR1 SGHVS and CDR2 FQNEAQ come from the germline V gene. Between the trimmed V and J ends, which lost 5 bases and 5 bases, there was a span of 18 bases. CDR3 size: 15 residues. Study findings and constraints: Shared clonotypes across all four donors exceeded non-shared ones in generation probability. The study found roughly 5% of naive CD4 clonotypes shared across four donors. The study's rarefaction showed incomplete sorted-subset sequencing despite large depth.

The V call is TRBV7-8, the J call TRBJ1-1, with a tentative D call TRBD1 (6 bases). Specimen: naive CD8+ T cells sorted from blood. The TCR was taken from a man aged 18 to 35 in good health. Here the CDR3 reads CASSNNAGGLTEAFF. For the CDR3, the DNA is TGTGCCAGCAGCAATAATGCGGGGGGCCTAACTGAAGCTTTCTTT.